The clone carrying this TCR beta chain was counted only a few times. This specimen belongs to a study of response to subunit inactivated influenza vaccine. TCRdb itself ran the RT-PCR reads through MiXCR, one entry per CDR3 protein. The table records 530,000 or so distinct CDR3 sequences, 10% to 15% of them present only once. The V gene lost 3 bases and the J gene lost 4 bases, with 9 bases spanning the gap. Per the germline V gene, CDR1 is MGHDK and CDR2 is SYGVNS. This CDR3 is 13 amino acids long. This chain uses TRBV25-1 with TRBJ1-2, with D unclear. The sequencing here drew on PBMCs from blood, taken on the day of vaccination. The clonotype comes from a man in his fifties who received an inactivated influenza vaccine. The CDR3 spells CASSDYTGYGYTF. CDR3 bases: TGTGCCAGCAGTGATTATACCGGCTATGGCTACACCTTC.